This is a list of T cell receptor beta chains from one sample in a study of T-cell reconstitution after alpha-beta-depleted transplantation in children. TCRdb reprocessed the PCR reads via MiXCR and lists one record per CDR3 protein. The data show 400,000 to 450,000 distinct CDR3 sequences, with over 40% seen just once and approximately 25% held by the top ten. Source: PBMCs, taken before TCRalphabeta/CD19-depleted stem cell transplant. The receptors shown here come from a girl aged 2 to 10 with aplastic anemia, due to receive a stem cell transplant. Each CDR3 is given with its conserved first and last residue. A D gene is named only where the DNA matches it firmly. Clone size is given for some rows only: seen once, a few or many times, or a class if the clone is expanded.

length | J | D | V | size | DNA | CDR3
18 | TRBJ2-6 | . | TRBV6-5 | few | TGTGCCAGCCGACGACCGGGGCCTATCCAGGGGGGGGCCAACGTCCTGACTTTC | CASRRPGPIQGGANVLTF
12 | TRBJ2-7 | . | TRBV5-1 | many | TGCGCCAGCAGCCCCCAGTTGGGCGAGCAGTACTTC | CASSPQLGEQYF
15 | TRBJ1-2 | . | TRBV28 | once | TGTGCCAGCAGTTTCGCGGGGACCGCTGCTGGAGGCTACACCTTC | CASSFAGTAAGGYTF
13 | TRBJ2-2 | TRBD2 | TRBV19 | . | TGTGCCAGTAAAGGGGAGGGCACCGGGGAGCTGTTTTTT | CASKGEGTGELFF
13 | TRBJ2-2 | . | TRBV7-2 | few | TGTGCCAGCAGCTCAGCGAAGGCCGGGGAGCTGTTTTTT | CASSSAKAGELFF
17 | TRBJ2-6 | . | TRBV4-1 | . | TGCGCCAGCAGCCAAGATCACAGGAGCTCTGGGGCCAACGTCCTGACTTTC | CASSQDHRSSGANVLTF
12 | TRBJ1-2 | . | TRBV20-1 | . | TGCAGTGCCCCGCCAGGGCCCTATGGCTACACCTTC | CSAPPGPYGYTF
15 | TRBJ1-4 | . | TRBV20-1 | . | TGCAGTGCTGCTAATCGGCCAGGGGTGGGTGAAAAACTGTTTTTT | CSAANRPGVGEKLFF
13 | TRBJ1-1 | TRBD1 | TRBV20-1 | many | TGCAGTGCCGCGACAGGGAAGGCCACTGAAGCTTTCTTT | CSAATGKATEAFF
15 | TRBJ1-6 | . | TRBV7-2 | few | TGTGCCAGCAGCTTAGATAGAGTGTATAATTCACCCCTCCACTTT | CASSLDRVYNSPLHF
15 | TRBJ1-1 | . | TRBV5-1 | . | TGCGCCAGCAGCTTGGAGGTGGAGGGGAACACTGAAGCTTTCTTT | CASSLEVEGNTEAFF
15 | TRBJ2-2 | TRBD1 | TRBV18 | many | TGTGCCAGCTCACCACTAGGGGGCGCCACCGGGGAGCTGTTTTTT | CASSPLGGATGELFF
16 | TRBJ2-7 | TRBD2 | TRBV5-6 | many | TGTGCCAGCAGCCCCGGACTAGCGGGAGTCCCCTACGAGCAGTACTTC | CASSPGLAGVPYEQYF
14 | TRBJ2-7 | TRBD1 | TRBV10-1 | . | TGCGCCAGCAGTGAGGGGACAGCCGCCTACGAGCAGTACTTC | CASSEGTAAYEQYF
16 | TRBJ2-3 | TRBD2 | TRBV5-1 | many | TGCGCCAGCAGCTTGCGAGCGGGAGGGGGCACAGATACGCAGTATTTT | CASSLRAGGGTDTQYF
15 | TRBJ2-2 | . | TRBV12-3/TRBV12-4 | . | TGTGCCAGCAGTCGCGGACAGACGAACACCGGGGAGCTGTTTTTT | CASSRGQTNTGELFF
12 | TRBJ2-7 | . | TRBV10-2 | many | TGCGCCAGCAGTGAGGTTAGCTACGAGCAGTACTTC | CASSEVSYEQYF
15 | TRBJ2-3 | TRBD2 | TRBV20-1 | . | TGCAGTGCTAGTGGACTAGCGGTTAGCACAGATACGCAGTATTTT | CSASGLAVSTDTQYF
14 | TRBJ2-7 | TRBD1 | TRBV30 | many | TGTGCCTGGACGGGCCAGGGGGTTTCCTACGAGCAGTACTTC | CAWTGQGVSYEQYF
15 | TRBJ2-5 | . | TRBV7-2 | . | TGTGCCAGCAGCTTAGCAGGGTTGAGACAAGAGACCCAGTACTTC | CASSLAGLRQETQYF
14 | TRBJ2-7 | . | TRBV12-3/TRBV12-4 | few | TGTGCCAGCAGCCGGGGCGGGCGTTCCCTAGGGCAGTACTTC | CASSRGGRSLGQYF
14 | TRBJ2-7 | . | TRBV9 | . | TGTGCCAGCAGCGGACGACAGTCCTCCTACGAGCAGTACTTC | CASSGRQSSYEQYF